The rows below give T cell receptor beta chains drawn from one sample of a study of graft-versus-host responses after intestinal transplantation. The antigens for these receptors are not known. Sequencing used immunoSEQ multiplex PCR; TCRdb keeps in-frame clones, though not all of them. Here the sample spans about 88,000 clones, less than 95% being singletons. The sample consisted of unstimulated CD4+ T cells sorted from spleen or lymph node cells, taken before transplant. Receptors were obtained from a human donor who was the organ donor for an intestinal transplant. CDR3s include the opening cysteine and the closing phenylalanine or tryptophan. The D gene is left open where the match is weak. Only some rows state a clone size, as once, few, many or a class for expanded clones.

>NA|TRBV29-1|TRBJ2-1|NA
CSPNRVGSNEQFF
TGCAGCCCTAACAGGGTCGGGTCAAATGAGCAGTTCTTC
>NA|TRBV6-1|TRBJ1-1|NA
CASSELSLGGRAFF
TGTGCCAGCAGTGAATTGAGTTTGGGGGGGCGAGCTTTCTTT
>NA|TRBV29-1|TRBJ1-4|once
CSVARGLFTNEKLFF
TGCAGCGTAGCCAGGGGTCTGTTCACTAATGAAAAACTGTTTTTT
>NA|TRBV5-1|TRBJ1-1|NA
CASSLLGITNTEAFF
TGCGCCAGCAGCTTGTTAGGGATCACGAACACTGAAGCTTTCTTT
>NA|TRBV12-5|TRBJ2-1|NA
CASGLQPTVKQFF
TGTGCTAGTGGTTTGCAGCCGACAGTAAAGCAGTTCTTC
>NA|TRBV6-5|TRBJ2-1|NA
CASSYRQLSSYNEQFF
TGTGCCAGCAGTTACCGACAGCTAAGCTCCTACAATGAGCAGTTCTTC
>NA|TRBV7-6|TRBJ2-3|NA
CASSPNTPYTDTQYF
TGTGCCAGCAGCCCTAATACACCGTACACAGATACGCAGTATTTT
>NA|TRBV11-2|TRBJ1-2|NA
CASSLDANYGYTF
TGTGCCAGCAGCTTAGACGCTAACTATGGCTACACCTTC
>NA|TRBV7-9|TRBJ2-1|NA
CASRLGWMGVSEQFF
TGTGCCAGCAGGCTGGGTTGGATGGGAGTAAGTGAGCAGTTCTTC
>TRBD2|TRBV5-1|TRBJ2-2|NA
CASSLGLAGGLATGELFF
TGCGCCAGCAGCCTGGGACTAGCGGGGGGCCTTGCCACCGGGGAGCTGTTTTTT
>TRBD1|TRBV7-9|TRBJ2-6|few
CASRKSWTGHSGANVLTF
TGTGCCAGCAGGAAAAGTTGGACAGGGCACTCTGGGGCCAACGTCCTGACTTTC
>TRBD1|TRBV10-3|TRBJ1-2|NA
CAISPRGTGIHGYTF
TGTGCCATCAGTCCTAGGGGGACAGGGATTCATGGCTACACCTTC
>TRBD1|TRBV5-1|TRBJ1-3|NA
CASSDGTGGFDGNTIYF
TGCGCCAGCAGCGATGGGACAGGGGGCTTTGATGGAAACACCATATATTTT
>NA|TRBV18|TRBJ2-3|once
CASSPDSPGLTDTQYF
TGTGCCAGCTCACCTGACTCCCCCGGGTTGACAGATACGCAGTATTTT
>NA|TRBV19|TRBJ2-6|NA
CASSLDRTGANVLTF
TGTGCCAGTAGTTTAGACAGAACCGGGGCCAACGTCCTGACTTTC
>NA|TRBV4-3|TRBJ2-5|NA
CASSQGWEAYVTQYF
TGCGCCAGCAGCCAAGGTTGGGAGGCGTATGTGACCCAGTACTTC
>TRBD1|TRBV28|TRBJ2-1|NA
CASSPRTGARASSYNEQFF
TGTGCCAGCAGTCCCCGGACAGGGGCCCGCGCCAGCTCCTACAATGAGCAGTTCTTC
>NA|TRBV20-1|TRBJ2-5|NA
CSARKQETQYF
TGCAGTGCCCGGAAACAAGAGACCCAGTACTTC
>TRBD1|TRBV18|TRBJ2-1|NA
CASSQPRDRDYNEQFF
TGTGCCAGCTCACAACCTCGGGACAGGGATTACAATGAGCAGTTCTTC
>NA|TRBV6-1|TRBJ2-5|NA
CAIGPSRETQYF
TGTGCCATCGGGCCTAGTAGAGAGACCCAGTACTTC
>NA|TRBV7-8|TRBJ2-3|NA
CASSLVITPRGTDTQYF
TGTGCCAGCAGCTTAGTTATCACCCCTCGGGGCACAGATACGCAGTATTTT
>NA|TRBV7-9|TRBJ1-4|NA
CASSGPTTQATNEKLFF
TGTGCCAGCAGCGGGCCGACGACGCAGGCAACTAATGAAAAACTGTTTTTT
>TRBD1|TRBV6-6|TRBJ1-4|NA
CASSPASGQGKGKLFF
TGTGCCAGCAGCCCCGCCTCGGGACAGGGCAAAGGAAAACTGTTTTTT
>TRBD2|TRBV10-1|TRBJ2-7|NA
CASSGTSGGEQYF
TGCGCCAGCAGTGGGACTAGCGGGGGCGAGCAGTACTTC
>NA|TRBV6-5|TRBJ2-5|NA
CASSYWPQETQYF
TGTGCCAGCAGTTACTGGCCGCAAGAGACCCAGTACTTC
>NA|TRBV2|TRBJ1-5|NA
CASSSDQPLLNQPQHF
TGTGCCAGCAGTTCAGACCAACCTCTCCTCAATCAGCCCCAGCATTTT
>TRBD1|TRBV18|TRBJ2-7|few
CASSPNTGGWNEQYF
TGTGCCAGCTCACCAAACACAGGGGGATGGAACGAGCAGTACTTC
>NA|TRBV5-5|TRBJ1-2|NA
CASSLASGYGYTF
TGTGCCAGCAGCTTGGCTTCGGGATATGGCTACACCTTC
>NA|TRBV9|TRBJ1-2|NA
CASSQRINYGYTF
TGTGCCAGCAGCCAAAGGATTAACTATGGCTACACCTTC
>NA|TRBV7-2|TRBJ2-3|NA
CASKKLDTQYF
TGTGCCAGCAAAAAACTGGATACGCAGTATTTT
>NA|TRBV6-1|TRBJ2-1|NA
CASSEGPGLKQFF
TGTGCCAGCAGTGAAGGGCCCGGGTTGAAGCAGTTCTTC
>NA|TRBV28|TRBJ1-2|NA
CASSLVAPPKNTF
TGTGCCAGCAGTTTAGTTGCACCACCAAAAAACACCTTC
>NA|TRBV7-9|TRBJ2-2|NA
CASSLGQNTGELFF
TGTGCCAGCAGCCTGGGACAGAACACCGGGGAGCTGTTTTTT
>NA|TRBV6-4|TRBJ2-5|NA
CASSDTSKGETQYF
TGTGCCAGCAGTGACACTAGCAAGGGGGAGACCCAGTACTTC
>NA|TRBV2|TRBJ1-4|NA
CASSYREANEKLFF
TGTGCCAGCAGCTACAGGGAAGCTAATGAAAAACTGTTTTTT
>TRBD2|TRBV18|TRBJ2-3|once
CASSATSGGPDTQYF
TGTGCCAGCTCTGCGACTAGCGGGGGGCCAGATACGCAGTATTTT
>NA|TRBV20-1|TRBJ2-7|once
CSVTRSYEQYF
TGCTCTGTTACTCGCTCCTACGAGCAGTACTTC
>TRBD2|TRBV29-1|TRBJ2-3|NA
CSAGGAPFSTDTQYF
TGCAGCGCCGGGGGGGCCCCATTTAGCACAGATACGCAGTATTTT
>TRBD1|TRBV5-4|TRBJ2-7|NA
CASSSPPGQGNEQYF
TGTGCCAGCAGCTCCCCCCCGGGACAGGGGAACGAGCAGTACTTC
>NA|TRBV2|TRBJ2-1|NA
CASSDVGSYNEQFF
TGTGCCAGCAGTGATGTGGGGTCCTACAATGAGCAGTTCTTC
>NA|TRBV2|TRBJ2-1|NA
CASSWGRAYNEQFF
TGTGCCAGCAGTTGGGGTAGGGCCTACAATGAGCAGTTCTTC
>NA|TRBV19|TRBJ2-4|NA
CASHEFGENIQYF
TGTGCCAGTCATGAATTCGGGGAAAACATTCAGTACTTC
>TRBD1|TRBV18|TRBJ1-2|NA
CASSPGWNGQGHYGYTF
TGTGCCAGCTCACCGGGGTGGAACGGACAGGGCCACTATGGCTACACCTTC
>NA|TRBV27|TRBJ1-6|NA
CASSLVGLYNSPLHF
TGTGCCAGCAGTTTAGTCGGGTTGTATAATTCACCCCTCCACTTT
>NA|TRBV5-4|TRBJ1-2|NA
CASSSPSTSYGYTF
TGTGCCAGCAGCTCCCCCAGTACATCCTATGGCTACACCTTC